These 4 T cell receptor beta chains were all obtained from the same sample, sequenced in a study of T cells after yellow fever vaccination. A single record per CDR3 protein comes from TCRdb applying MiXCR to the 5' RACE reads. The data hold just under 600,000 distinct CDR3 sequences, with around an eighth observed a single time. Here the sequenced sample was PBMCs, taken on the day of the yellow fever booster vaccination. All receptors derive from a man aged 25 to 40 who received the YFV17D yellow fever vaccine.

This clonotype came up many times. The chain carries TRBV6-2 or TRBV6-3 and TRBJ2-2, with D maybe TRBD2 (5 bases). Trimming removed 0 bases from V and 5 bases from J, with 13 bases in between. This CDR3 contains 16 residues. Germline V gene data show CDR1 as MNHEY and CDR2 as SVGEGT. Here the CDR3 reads CASSYSDGVPTGELFF. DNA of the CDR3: TGTGCCAGCAGTTACTCGGACGGGGTCCCTACCGGGGAGCTGTTTTTT.

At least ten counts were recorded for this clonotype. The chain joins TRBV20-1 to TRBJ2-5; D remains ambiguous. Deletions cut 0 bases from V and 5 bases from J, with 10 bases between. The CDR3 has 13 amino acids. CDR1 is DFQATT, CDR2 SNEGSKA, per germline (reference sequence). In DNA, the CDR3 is TGCAGTGCTAGAGATTGGCAGATTGAGACCCAGTACTTC. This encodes CSARDWQIETQYF.

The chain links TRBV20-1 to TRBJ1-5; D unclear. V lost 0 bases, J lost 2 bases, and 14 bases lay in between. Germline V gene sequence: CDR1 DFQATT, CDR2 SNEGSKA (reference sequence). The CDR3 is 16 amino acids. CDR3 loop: CSARDFGMSGNQPQHF. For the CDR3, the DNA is TGCAGTGCTAGAGATTTCGGCATGTCGGGCAATCAGCCCCAGCATTTT.

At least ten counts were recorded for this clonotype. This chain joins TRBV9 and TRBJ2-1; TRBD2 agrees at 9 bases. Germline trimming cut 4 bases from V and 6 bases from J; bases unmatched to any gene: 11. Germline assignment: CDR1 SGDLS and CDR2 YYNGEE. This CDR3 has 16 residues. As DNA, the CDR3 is TGTGCCAGCAGCCCAAGTTGGACTAGCGCCTCCAATGAGCAGTTCTTC. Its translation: CASSPSWTSASNEQFF.